This TCR beta chain comes out of a study of blood T cell repertoires in COVID-19. Looking at the study overall: COVID-19 samples from acute and convalescent phases originated in the United States, Italy and Spain.

Original methodology: Estimated nucleated cell counts came from reference gene primer amplification. Using immunoSEQ multiplex PCR, the repertoire was profiled, and TCRdb retains in-frame clones only, with some absent. The DNA was the basis for D and trimming; V, J and clone size are from that table. The sample yields a few hundred thousand clones, about 86% seen once. V lost 9 bases to trimming and J lost 6 bases, with 13 bases between them. Germline V gene lookup returns CDR1 KGHDR and CDR2 SFDVKD. The CDR3 runs to 13 residues. Sequencing was performed on peripheral blood. The TCR comes from a woman in her forties or fifties with acute or convalescent COVID-19. This chain uses TRBV24-1 with TRBJ2-2, with D maybe TRBD1 (5 bases). CDR3 nucleotides: TGTGCCACCCAGGGCGCTTATGCCGGGGAGCTGTTTTTT. Its translation is CATQGAYAGELFF.